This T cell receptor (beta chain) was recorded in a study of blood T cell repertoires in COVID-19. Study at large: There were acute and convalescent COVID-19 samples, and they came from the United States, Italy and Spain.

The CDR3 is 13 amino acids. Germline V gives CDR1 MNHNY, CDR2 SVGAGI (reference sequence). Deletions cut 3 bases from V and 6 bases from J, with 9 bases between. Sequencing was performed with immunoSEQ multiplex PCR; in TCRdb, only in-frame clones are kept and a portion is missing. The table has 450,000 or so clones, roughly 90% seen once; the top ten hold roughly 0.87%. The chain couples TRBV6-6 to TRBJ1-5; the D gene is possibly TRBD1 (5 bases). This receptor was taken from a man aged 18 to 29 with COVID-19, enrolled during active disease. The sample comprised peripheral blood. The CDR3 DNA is TGTGCCAGCAGTTATCCCGGGGGTCAGCCCCAGCATTTT. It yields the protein CASSYPGGQPQHF.